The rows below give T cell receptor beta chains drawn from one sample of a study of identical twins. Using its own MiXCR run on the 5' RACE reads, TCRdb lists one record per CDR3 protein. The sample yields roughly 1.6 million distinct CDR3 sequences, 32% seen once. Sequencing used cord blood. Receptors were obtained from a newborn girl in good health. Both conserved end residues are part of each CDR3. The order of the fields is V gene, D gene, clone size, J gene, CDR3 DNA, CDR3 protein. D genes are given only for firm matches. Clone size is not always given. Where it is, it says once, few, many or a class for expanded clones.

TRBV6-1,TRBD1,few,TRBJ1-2,TGTGCCAGCAGTGAGGGACAGGGGCCGGTCTATGGCTACACCTTC,CASSEGQGPVYGYTF
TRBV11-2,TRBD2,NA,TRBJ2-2,TGTGCCAGCAGCTTAGGTAGCGGGAGCAGGGAGCTGTTTTTT,CASSLGSGSRELFF
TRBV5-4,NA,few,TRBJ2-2,TGTGCCAGCAGCTTGGTTCTGCACCTGAACACCGGGGAGCTGTTTTTT,CASSLVLHLNTGELFF
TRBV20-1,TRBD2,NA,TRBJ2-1,TGCAGTGCTAGCCGACTAGCGCAGAGCTCCTACAATGAGCAGTTCTTC,CSASRLAQSSYNEQFF
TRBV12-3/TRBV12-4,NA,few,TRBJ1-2,TGTACCAGCAGTCGCCCAGGGACCTATGGCTACACCTTC,CTSSRPGTYGYTF
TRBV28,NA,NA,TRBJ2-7,TGTGCCTGCAGTCTCCCCCACTACGAGCAGTACTTC,CACSLPHYEQYF
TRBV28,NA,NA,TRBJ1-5,TGTGCCAGCAGTTTAAGACGATTTAATAGCAATCAGCCCCAGCATTTT,CASSLRRFNSNQPQHF
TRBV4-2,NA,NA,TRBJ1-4,TGTGCCAGCAGCCAAGAGGGGCTCGGGGCAACTAATGAAAAACTGTTTTTT,CASSQEGLGATNEKLFF
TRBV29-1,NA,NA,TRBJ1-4,TGCAGCGTTGGGCAGGGAAAGGAAAAACTGTTTTTT,CSVGQGKEKLFF
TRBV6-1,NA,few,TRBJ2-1,TGTGCCAGCCCCGACGGGCGAGAGCAGTTCTTC,CASPDGREQFF